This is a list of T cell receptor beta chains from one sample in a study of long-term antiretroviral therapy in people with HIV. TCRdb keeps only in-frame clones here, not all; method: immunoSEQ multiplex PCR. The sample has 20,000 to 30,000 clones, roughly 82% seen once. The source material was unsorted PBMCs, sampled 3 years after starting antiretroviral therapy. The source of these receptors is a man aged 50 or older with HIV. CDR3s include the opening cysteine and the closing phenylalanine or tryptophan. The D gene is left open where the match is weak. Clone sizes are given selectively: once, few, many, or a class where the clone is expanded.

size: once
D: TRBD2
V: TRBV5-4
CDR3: CASSFSGGTRDEQYF

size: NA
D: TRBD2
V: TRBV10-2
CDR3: CASSEPETRGVPYEQYF

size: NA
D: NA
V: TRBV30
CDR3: CAWTSTDTQYF

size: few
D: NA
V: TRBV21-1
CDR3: CASSRTSYTDTQYF

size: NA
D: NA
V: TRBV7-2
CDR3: CASSQIGLSSYEQYF

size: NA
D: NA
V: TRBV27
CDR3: CASSLGRPEVQPQHF

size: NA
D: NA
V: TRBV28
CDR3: CASRGGMSNQPQHF

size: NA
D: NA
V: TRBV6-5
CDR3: CASSYRGLGETQYF

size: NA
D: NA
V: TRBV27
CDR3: CASSLRGGGTEAFF

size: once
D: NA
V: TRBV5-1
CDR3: CASRLLSSGNTIYF

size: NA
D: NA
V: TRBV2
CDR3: CASTDGEQPQHF

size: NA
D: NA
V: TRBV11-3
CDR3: CASSPLRGPTGELLF

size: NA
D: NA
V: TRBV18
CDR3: CASSPDKTVPHGYTF

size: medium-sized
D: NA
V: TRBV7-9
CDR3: CASSPPGFGNEKLFF

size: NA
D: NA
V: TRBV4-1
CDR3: CASSQGRGGYQPQHF

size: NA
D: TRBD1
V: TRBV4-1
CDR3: CASSLGQGYNEQFF

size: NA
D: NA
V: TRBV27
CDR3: CASSPPQTILVSYNEQFF

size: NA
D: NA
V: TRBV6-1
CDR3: CASSERLHRQETQYF

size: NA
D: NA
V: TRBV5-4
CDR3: CASSLEGMNTEAFF

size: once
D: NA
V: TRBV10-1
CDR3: CACRRGLNTEAFF

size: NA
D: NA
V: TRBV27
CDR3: CASSLRLGGSQPQHF

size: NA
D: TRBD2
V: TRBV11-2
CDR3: CASSLNRLAGSEQFF

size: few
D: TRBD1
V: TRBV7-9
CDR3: CASSSGQGIPYEQYF

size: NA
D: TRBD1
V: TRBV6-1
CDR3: CASSEDWEGAYYGYTF

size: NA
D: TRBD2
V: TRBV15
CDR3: CATSTPERETGELFF